The clone carrying this T cell receptor (beta chain) was counted a few times. In germline, CDR1 is MDHEN, CDR2 SYDVKM. This CDR3 contains 15 residues. V lost 6 bases to trimming and J lost 0 bases, with 15 bases between them. This sample was taken from a study of T cell repertoires in cytomegalovirus infection. Each CDR3 protein is one row after TCRdb ran MiXCR on the reads. The table lists a few hundred thousand distinct CDR3 sequences, over 15% of them singletons, with around half in the top ten. Input material: CD8+ T cells from PBMCs. This chain joins TRBV28 and TRBJ2-7, with D perhaps matching TRBD2 (5 bases). This sequence originates from a human donor in good health (CMV status not recorded). Some clones in this sample may be carry-over from other donors' samples. CDR3 bases: TGTGCCAGCAGCCGAGGGCCTCTCCGCTCCTACGAGCAGTACTTC. This encodes CASSRGPLRSYEQYF.